This TCR beta chain was recovered during a study of T cell responses to AZD1222 COVID-19 vaccine. The overall study: Whether given at about 4 or about 12 weeks, second doses were pooled.

Using immunoSEQ multiplex PCR, the repertoire was profiled, and TCRdb retains in-frame clones only, with some absent. The top ten hold under 1.5% of the sample, which has about 130,000 clones, approximately 90% seen once. For this clone: What it binds is not known.

The length of the CDR3 is 14 residues. Germline V gene sequence: CDR1 SEHNR, CDR2 FQNEAQ (reference sequence). V was cut by 0 bases and J by 7 bases, with 13 bases left in between. Whole-study results and caveats: Two doses of AZD1222 preceded a rise in Spike-specific TCR breadth and depth. Researchers report vaccine-associated CD4 TCRs spanning spike, with dominance at 160-218 and 743-854.

The gene calls are TRBV7-9 and TRBJ2-7, with D unclear. This TCR was recovered from an adult in good health. Specimen: peripheral blood, collected on day 0 of AZD1222 vaccination. Here the CDR3 DNA reads TGTGCCAGCAGCTTAGCTTGGGCCCTTGGGGAGCAGTACTTC. Translation: CASSLAWALGEQYF.